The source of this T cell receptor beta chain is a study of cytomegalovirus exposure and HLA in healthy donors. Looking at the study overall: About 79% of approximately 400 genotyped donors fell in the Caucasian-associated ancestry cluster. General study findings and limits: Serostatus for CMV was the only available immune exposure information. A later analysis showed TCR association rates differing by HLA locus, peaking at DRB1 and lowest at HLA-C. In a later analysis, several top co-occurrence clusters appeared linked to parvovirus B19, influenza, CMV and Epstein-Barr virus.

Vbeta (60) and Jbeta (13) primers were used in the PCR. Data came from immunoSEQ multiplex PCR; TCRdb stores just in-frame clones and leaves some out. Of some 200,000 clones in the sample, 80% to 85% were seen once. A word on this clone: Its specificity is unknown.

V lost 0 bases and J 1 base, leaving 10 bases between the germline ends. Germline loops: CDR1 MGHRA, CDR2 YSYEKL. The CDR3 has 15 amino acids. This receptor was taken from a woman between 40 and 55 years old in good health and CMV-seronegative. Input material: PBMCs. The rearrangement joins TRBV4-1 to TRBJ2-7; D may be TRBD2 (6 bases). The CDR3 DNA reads TGCGCCAGCAGCCAAGATCGGGGGATTTCCTACGAGCAGTACTTC. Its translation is CASSQDRGISYEQYF.